The entry below describes one TCR beta chain. What it binds is unknown. The sample is drawn from a study of graft-versus-host responses after intestinal transplantation. Method: immunoSEQ multiplex PCR; TCRdb's copy keeps in-frame clones and lacks some. The sample has about 73,000 clones, 90% seen once. With V trimmed by 2 bases and J by 1 base, 9 bases remained unmatched. This CDR3 comprises 18 residues. Germline CDR1 and CDR2: MDHEN and SYDVKM. The sequenced sample was unstimulated CD8+ T cells sorted from spleen or lymph node cells, obtained before transplant. The TCR sequence derives from a human donor who was the organ donor for an intestinal transplant. The V gene is TRBV28, the J gene TRBJ2-1; 9 bases line up with TRBD2. CDR3: CASSLRWGSGGSYNEQFF. In DNA, the CDR3 is TGTGCCAGCAGTTTACGGTGGGGTAGCGGGGGATCCTACAATGAGCAGTTCTTC.